Presented here are 12 T cell receptor beta chains from one specimen sequenced in a study of T cells in Graves' hyperthyroidism and ophthalmopathy. RNA transcripts provided the source from which TCR beta CDR3 regions were amplified. With the HTBI primer set, the TCR CDR3 went through a first round of RT-PCR. TCRdb used MiXCR to reprocess the multiplex PCR reads, holding one entry per CDR3 protein. Of 300,000 to 450,000 distinct CDR3 sequences in the sample, just under 25% are singletons; the top ten hold 73%. Sequences were obtained from blood. The receptors originated from a man in his forties or fifties with Graves' hyperthyroidism.

The DNA for the CDR3 is TGCAGTGCGCGGGACCGCCAAGAGACCCAGTACTTC. Translated: CSARDRQETQYF. The genes are TRBV20-1 and TRBJ2-5, with TRBD2 as a possible D gene (6 bases). The CDR3 contains 12 residues. V gave up 6 bases and J gave up 1 base, with 9 bases separating them. Germline V CDR1 and CDR2: DFQATT, SNEGSKA (reference sequence).

There are many counts of this clonotype. The rearrangement uses TRBV13 and TRBJ2-7; 9 positions agree with TRBD2. The CDR3 extends over 17 amino acids. The trim removed 0 bases at V and 2 bases at J, leaving 8 bases unmatched. Germline lookup yields CDR1 PRHDT and CDR2 FYEKMQ (reference sequence). CDR3: CASSLGRRAGGTYEQYF. The CDR3 nucleotides are TGTGCCAGCAGCTTAGGCAGGAGGGCGGGAGGGACCTACGAGCAGTACTTC.

CDR3 residues: CSARESNQPQHF. CDR3 DNA: TGCAGTGCTAGAGAGAGCAATCAGCCCCAGCATTTT. The chain employs TRBV20-1 and TRBJ1-5, with D unresolved. Germline CDR1 and CDR2: DFQATT and SNEGSKA (reference sequence). With 0 bases removed from V and 1 base from J, the gap between germline ends came to 1 base. The CDR3 extends over 12 amino acids.

The table lists this clonotype with many counts. This chain connects TRBV6-5 to TRBJ2-3; D call uncertain. The CDR3 is made up of 13 amino acids. From germline, CDR1 is MNHEY and CDR2 SVGAGI. V lost 2 bases and J lost 2, with 5 bases in between. The chain's CDR3 is CASSYGDTDTQYF. CDR3 in DNA: TGTGCCAGCAGTTACGGGGACACAGATACGCAGTATTTT.

The sample holds one count of this clonotype. This chain links TRBV7-3 with TRBJ2-1; 9 bases are shared with TRBD2. The junction had 12 bases not matched to a gene; V was cut back by 9 bases and J by 9 bases. Germline V gene sequence: CDR1 SGHTA, CDR2 FQGTGA. This CDR3 spans 14 amino acids. The DNA of the CDR3 is TGTGCCAGTAGTGTATTAGCGGGAGACGGTGAGCAGTTCTTC. The encoded protein is CASSVLAGDGEQFF.

This chain uses TRBV12-5 with TRBJ1-2; 8 positions match TRBD1. With V trimmed by 6 bases and J by 7 bases, 7 bases remained unmatched. The CDR3 is 13 residues long. The V gene's germline CDR1 is LGHNT and CDR2 FRNRAP. The CDR3 sequence is CASGRQGAIGYTF. The CDR3 nucleotides are TGTGCTAGTGGCAGGCAGGGGGCGATTGGCTACACCTTC.

Ten or more counts support this clonotype. This chain uses TRBV27 with TRBJ2-3, with D hard to call. The CDR3 totals 16 residues. V lost 5 bases, J lost 0 bases, and 15 bases lay in between. CDR1 and CDR2 from the germline V gene are MNHEY and SMNVEV (reference sequence). The CDR3 DNA reads TGTGCCAGCAGTACCCCCTCGACAACTAGCACAGATACGCAGTATTTT. This gives the protein CASSTPSTTSTDTQYF.

This clonotype appeared many times. The chain couples TRBV27 to TRBJ2-3, with D maybe TRBD2 (6 bases). The CDR3 is 14 amino acids. Per the germline V gene, CDR1 is MNHEY and CDR2 is SMNVEV (reference sequence). The V end was cut by 9 bases, the J end by 1 base, with 14 bases between. CDR3 nucleotides: TGTGCCAGTCGCCGGGACTCGGGCACAGATACGCAGTATTTT. Its protein is CASRRDSGTDTQYF.

This clonotype was observed at least ten times. The chain employs TRBV11-3 and TRBJ2-1; 8 bases map to TRBD2. V was pared by 5 bases and J by 9 bases, with 12 bases of the junction left unmatched. The CDR3 sequence is 15 residues long. CDR1 is SGHNT and CDR2 is YENEEA in the germline V gene. For the CDR3, the DNA is TGTGCCAGCAGCCCACCGGGACTAGAGTTGAGTGAGCAGTTCTTC. Amino acids: CASSPPGLELSEQFF.

This chain uses TRBV7-3 with TRBJ2-1, with D hard to call. The CDR3 is 15 amino acids. The V and J ends lost 0 bases and 0 bases respectively, with 6 bases between them. The germline gives CDR1 SGHTA, CDR2 FQGTGA. CDR3 sequence (DNA): TGTGCCAGCAGCTTAACAGGATTCTCCTACAATGAGCAGTTCTTC. Encoded protein: CASSLTGFSYNEQFF.

The V call is TRBV3-1, the J call TRBJ2-5; possibly TRBD2 for D (5 bases). This CDR3 region has 15 residues. The germline V gene has CDR1 LGHDT and CDR2 YNNKEL (reference sequence). V shed 2 bases and J shed 2 bases, with 12 bases lying between them. The CDR3, as DNA: TGTGCCAGCAGCCAAAGCGGAATCTCACAAGAGACCCAGTACTTC. Translation: CASSQSGISQETQYF.

In its sample, this clonotype was seen a few times. V gene TRBV30 combines with J gene TRBJ1-2; weak D call: TRBD1 (5 bases). CDR1 GTSNPN and CDR2 SVGIG come from the germline V gene (reference sequence). The CDR3 is 13 residues long. The V gene lost 3 bases and the J gene lost 3 bases, with 11 bases spanning the gap. This CDR3 reads CAWRGDPDYGYTF. CDR3 in DNA: TGTGCCTGGAGGGGGGACCCAGACTATGGCTACACCTTC.